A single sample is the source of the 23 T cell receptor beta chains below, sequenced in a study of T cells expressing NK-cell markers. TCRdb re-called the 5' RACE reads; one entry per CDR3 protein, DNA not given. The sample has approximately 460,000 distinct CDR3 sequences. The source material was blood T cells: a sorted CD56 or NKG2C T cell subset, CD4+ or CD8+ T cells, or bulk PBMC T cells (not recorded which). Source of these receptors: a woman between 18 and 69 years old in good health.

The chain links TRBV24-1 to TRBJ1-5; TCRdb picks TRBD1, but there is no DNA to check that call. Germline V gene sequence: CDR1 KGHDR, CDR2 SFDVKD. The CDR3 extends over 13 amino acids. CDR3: CATSDALWQPQHF.

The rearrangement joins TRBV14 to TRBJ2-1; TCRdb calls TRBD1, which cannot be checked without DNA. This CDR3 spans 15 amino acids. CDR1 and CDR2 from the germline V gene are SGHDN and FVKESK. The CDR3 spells CASSQDGAGANEQFF.

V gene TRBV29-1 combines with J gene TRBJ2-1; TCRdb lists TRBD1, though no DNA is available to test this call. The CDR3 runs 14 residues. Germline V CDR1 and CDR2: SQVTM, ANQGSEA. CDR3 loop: CSTRDRDSYNEQFF.

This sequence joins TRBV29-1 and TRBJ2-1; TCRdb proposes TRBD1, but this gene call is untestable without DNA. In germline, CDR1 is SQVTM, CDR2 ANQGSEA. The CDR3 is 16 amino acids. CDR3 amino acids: CSVGGGPKYSYNEQFF.

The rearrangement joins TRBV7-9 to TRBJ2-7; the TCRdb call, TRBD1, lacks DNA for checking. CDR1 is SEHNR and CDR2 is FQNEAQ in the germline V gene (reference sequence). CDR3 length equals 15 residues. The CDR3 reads CASSPRTTGPYEQYF.

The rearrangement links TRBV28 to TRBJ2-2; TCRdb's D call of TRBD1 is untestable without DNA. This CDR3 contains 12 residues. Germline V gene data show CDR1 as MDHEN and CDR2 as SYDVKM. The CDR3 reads CASSLRDGELFF.

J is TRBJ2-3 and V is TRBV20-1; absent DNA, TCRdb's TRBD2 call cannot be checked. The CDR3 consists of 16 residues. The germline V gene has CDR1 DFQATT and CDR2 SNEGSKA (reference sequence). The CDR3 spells CSARASGRISTDTQYF.

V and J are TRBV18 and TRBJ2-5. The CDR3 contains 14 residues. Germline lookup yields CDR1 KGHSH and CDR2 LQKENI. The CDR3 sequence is CASSPPAGVETQYF. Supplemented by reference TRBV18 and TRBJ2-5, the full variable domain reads NAGVMQNPRHLVRRRGQEARLRCSPMKGHSHVYWYRQLPEEGLKFMVYLQKENIIDESGMPKERFSAEFPKEGPSILRIQQVVRGDSAAYFCASSPPAGVETQYFGPGTRLLVL.

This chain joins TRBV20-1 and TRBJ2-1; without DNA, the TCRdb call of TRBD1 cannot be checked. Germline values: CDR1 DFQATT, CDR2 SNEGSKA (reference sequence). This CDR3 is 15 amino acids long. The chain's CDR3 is CSATPQGPPYNEQFF.

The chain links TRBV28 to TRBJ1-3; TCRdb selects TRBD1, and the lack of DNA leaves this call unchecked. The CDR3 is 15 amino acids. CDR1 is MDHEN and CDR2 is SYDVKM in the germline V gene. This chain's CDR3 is CASRTTGPSGNTIYF.

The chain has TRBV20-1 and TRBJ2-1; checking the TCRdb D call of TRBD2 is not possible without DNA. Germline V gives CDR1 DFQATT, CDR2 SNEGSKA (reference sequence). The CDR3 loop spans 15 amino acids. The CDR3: CSAISPSGGSDEQFF.

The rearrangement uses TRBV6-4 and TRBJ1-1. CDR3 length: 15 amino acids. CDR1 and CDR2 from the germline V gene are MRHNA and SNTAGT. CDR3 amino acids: CASSAGGWVNTEAFF.

The CDR3 here is CASIFGQGENEQFF. The chain recombines TRBV12-3 or TRBV12-4 with TRBJ2-1; the TCRdb D gene call, TRBD1, has no DNA to confirm it. There are 14 residues in the CDR3.

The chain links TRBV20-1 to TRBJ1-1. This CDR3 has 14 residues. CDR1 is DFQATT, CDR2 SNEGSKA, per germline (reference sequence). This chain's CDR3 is CSARIRGANTEAFF.

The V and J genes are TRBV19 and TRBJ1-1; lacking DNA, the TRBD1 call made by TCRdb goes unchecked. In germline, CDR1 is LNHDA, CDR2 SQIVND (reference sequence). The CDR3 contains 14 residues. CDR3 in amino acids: CASSIAPGRTEAFF.

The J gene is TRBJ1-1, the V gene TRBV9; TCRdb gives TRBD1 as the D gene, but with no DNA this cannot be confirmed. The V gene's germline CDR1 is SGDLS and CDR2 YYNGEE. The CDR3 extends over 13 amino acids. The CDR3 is CASSGQVPGEAFF.

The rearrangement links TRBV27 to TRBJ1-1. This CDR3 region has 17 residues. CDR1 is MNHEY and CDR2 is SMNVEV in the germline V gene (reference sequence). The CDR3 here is CASSTRPDTMGDTEAFF.

CDR3 sequence: CASSFGLAGGSKAQYF. The genes are TRBV7-8 and TRBJ2-3; TCRdb designates TRBD2, a call that cannot be tested without DNA. Germline CDR1 SGHVS, CDR2 FQNEAQ. This CDR3 spans 16 amino acids.

The CDR3 is CSAMEAEYNEQFF. The V gene is TRBV20-1, the J gene TRBJ2-1. The CDR3 has 13 residues. The germline gives CDR1 DFQATT, CDR2 SNEGSKA (reference sequence).

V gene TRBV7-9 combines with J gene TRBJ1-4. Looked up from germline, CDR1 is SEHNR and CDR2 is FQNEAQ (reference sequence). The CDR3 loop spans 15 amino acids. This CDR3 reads CASSLDGDNNEKLFF.

This CDR3 reads CASNPRGLAGGLDYNEQFF. V is TRBV6-2 or TRBV6-3 and J is TRBJ2-1; TCRdb reports TRBD2, a call that lacks DNA to check it against. The V gene's germline CDR1 is MNHEY and CDR2 SVGEGT. The CDR3 is 19 residues long.

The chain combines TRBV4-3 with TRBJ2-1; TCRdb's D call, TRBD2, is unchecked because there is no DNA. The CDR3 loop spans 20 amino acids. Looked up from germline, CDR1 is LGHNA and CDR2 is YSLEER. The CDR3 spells CASSQGLGTSGGARVNEQFF.

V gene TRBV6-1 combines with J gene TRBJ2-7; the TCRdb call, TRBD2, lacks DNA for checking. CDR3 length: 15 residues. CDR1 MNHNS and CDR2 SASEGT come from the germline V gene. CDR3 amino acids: CASRSETSGRPALYF.